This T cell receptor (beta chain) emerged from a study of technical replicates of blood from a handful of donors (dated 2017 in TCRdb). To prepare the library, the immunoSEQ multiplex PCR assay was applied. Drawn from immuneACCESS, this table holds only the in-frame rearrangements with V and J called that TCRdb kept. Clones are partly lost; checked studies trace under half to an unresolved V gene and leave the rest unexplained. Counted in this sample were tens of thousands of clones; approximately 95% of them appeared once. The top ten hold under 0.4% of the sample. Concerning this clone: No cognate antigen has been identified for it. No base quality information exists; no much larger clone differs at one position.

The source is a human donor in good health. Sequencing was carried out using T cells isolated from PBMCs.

The bases are TGTGCCAGTGGAGGACAGGGCTACGAGCAGTACTTC. This is translated as CASGGQGYEQYF. The chain is made from TRBV19 and TRBJ2-7, with 8 middle bases fitting TRBD1. Looking up the germline V gene (reference sequence) yields CDR1 LNHDA and CDR2 SQIVND. Spanning cysteine to phenylalanine, the CDR3 consists of 12 amino acids. Only the CDR3 DNA is retained, 36 bases long and in frame from the first base. V lost 8 bases and J lost 3 bases, and the count of bases not matched to a germline gene is 3.